What follows are 3 T cell receptor beta chains derived from one specimen sequenced in a study of CD8 T cells in Susac syndrome (dated by TCRdb to the late 2010s). The library was made by the immunoSEQ multiplex PCR assay. RNA was extracted using the RNeasy kit, and about 0.45 to 1 microgram was reverse transcribed with random hexamers. TCRdb applied fastp at Q25 and MiXCR to the public reads, then kept only in-frame beta chains. Each CDR3 protein gets just one entry, which takes the most common genes and DNA from the rows behind it. The sample table shows around 280,000 distinct CDR3 sequences, and roughly 81% are seen once. The ten largest clones take up over 0.1% of the sample. Sequencing used CD8+ T cells from PBMCs. Receptor source: a human donor with multiple sclerosis.

The J gene is TRBJ1-4, the V gene TRBV20-1, with 8 bases identical to TRBD1. Germline V lookup: CDR1 DFQATT, CDR2 SNEGSKA (reference sequence). The CDR3 spans 15 residues. V dropped 3 bases and J dropped 3; count of bases not matched to a gene: 6. This chain's CDR3 is CSARDRVWANEKLFF. The CDR3 nucleotides are TGCAGTGCTAGGGACAGGGTTTGGGCTAATGAAAAACTGTTTTTT.

The CDR3 DNA is TGTGCCAGTAGTATAGGTGGGGACTTTTCCTACGAGCAGTACTTC. It yields the protein CASSIGGDFSYEQYF. The chain uses TRBV19 and TRBJ2-7, with D possibly being TRBD2 (6 bases). V was clipped by 1 base and J by 1 base, with 11 bases between them. The CDR3 has 15 amino acids. CDR1 is LNHDA and CDR2 is SQIVND in the germline V gene (reference sequence).

V usage is TRBV7-9 and J usage is TRBJ2-1; a weak D match, TRBD1 (6 bases). The V gene's germline CDR1 is SEHNR and CDR2 FQNEAQ (reference sequence). The V and J ends lost 5 bases and 10 bases respectively, with 24 bases between them. The CDR3 is 16 amino acids. The CDR3 loop reads CASSKRGPQGMEEQFF. The CDR3 DNA sequence: TGTGCCAGCAGCAAACGAGGTCCCCAGGGGATGGAAGAGCAGTTCTTC. The full variable domain, its missing parts supplied by reference TRBV7-9 and TRBJ2-1, is DTGVSQNPRHKITKRGQNVTFRCDPISEHNRLYWYRQTLGQGPEFLTYFQNEAQLEKSRLLSDRFSAERPKGSFSTLEIQRTEQGDSAMYLCASSKRGPQGMEEQFFGPGTRLTVL.